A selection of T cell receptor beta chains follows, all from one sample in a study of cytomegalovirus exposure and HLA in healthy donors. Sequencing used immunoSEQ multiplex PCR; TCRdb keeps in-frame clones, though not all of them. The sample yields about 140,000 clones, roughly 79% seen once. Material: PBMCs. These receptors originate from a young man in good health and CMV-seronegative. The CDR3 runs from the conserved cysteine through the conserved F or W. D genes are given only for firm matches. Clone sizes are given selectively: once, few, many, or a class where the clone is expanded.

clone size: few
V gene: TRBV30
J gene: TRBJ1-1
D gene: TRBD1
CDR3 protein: CAWSGRQGEAFF
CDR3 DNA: TGTGCCTGGAGTGGCCGACAGGGCGAAGCTTTCTTT

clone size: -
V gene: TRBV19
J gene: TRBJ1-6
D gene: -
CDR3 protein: CASSRVTYNSPLHF
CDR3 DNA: TGTGCCAGTAGCAGGGTGACCTATAATTCACCCCTCCACTTT

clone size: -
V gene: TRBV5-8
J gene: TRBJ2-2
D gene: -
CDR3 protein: CASSPGYSTGNTGELFF
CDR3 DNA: TGTGCCAGCAGCCCGGGCTACTCGACAGGGAACACCGGGGAGCTGTTTTTT

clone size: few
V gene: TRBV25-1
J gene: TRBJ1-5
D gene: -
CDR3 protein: CASSATGGNQPQHF
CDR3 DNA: TGTGCCAGCAGTGCGACAGGAGGCAATCAGCCCCAGCATTTT

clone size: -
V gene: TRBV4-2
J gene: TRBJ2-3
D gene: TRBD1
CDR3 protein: CASSQVPTGTGKTDTQYF
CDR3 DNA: TGTGCCAGCAGCCAAGTACCCACCGGGACAGGGAAGACAGATACGCAGTATTTT

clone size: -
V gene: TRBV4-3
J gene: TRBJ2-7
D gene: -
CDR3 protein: CASSQEDQGSDEQYF
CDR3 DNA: TGCGCCAGCAGCCAAGAAGATCAGGGGTCGGACGAGCAGTACTTC

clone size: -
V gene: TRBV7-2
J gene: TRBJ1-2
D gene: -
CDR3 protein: CASTLGQGRGYTF
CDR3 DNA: TGTGCCAGCACCTTAGGGCAGGGTCGTGGCTACACCTTC

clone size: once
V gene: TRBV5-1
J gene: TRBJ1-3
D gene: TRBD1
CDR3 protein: CASSWTGISSGNTIYF
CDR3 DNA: TGCGCCAGCAGCTGGACAGGGATTTCTTCCGGAAACACCATATATTTT

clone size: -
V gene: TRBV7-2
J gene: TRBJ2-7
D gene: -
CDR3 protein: CASSLVKLRAYEQYF
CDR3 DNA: TGTGCCAGCAGCTTAGTAAAACTTCGAGCCTACGAGCAGTACTTC

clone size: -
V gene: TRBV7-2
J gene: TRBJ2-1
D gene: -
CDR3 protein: CVSSQGTSKEEFF
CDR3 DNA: TGTGTCAGCAGCCAGGGGACATCCAAGGAGGAGTTCTTC

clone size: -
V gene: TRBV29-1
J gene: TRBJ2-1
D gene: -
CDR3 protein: CSVDNQGSGEQFF
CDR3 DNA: TGCAGCGTTGATAACCAGGGGTCGGGAGAGCAGTTCTTC

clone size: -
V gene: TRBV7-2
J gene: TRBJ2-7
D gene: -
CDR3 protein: CASSLTGLPYEQYF
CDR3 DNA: TGTGCCAGCAGCTTAACAGGCCTTCCCTACGAGCAGTACTTC

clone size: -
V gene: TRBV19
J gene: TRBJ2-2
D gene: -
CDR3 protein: CASSYQSGELFF
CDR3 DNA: TGTGCCAGTAGTTACCAGTCCGGGGAGCTGTTTTTT

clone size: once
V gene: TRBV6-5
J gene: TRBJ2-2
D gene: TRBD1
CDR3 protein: CASTLTGANTGELFF
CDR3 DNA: TGTGCCAGCACCTTGACAGGGGCGAACACCGGGGAGCTGTTTTTT

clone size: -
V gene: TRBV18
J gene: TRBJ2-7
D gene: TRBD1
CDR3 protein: CASSRQGDIYEQYF
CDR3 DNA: TGTGCCAGCTCACGACAGGGAGATATCTACGAGCAGTACTTC

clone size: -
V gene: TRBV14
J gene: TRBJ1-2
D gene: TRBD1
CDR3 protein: CASSQNRGITIPGGYTF
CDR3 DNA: TGTGCCAGCAGCCAGAACAGGGGGATCACCATTCCGGGTGGCTACACCTTC

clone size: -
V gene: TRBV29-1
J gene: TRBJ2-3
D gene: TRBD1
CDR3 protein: CSVATGTGVTDTQYF
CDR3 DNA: TGCAGCGTTGCTACCGGGACAGGAGTCACAGATACGCAGTATTTT

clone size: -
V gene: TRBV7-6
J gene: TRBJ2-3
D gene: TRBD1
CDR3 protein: CASSRTGGDTQYF
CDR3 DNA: TGTGCCAGCAGCAGAACAGGGGGGGATACGCAGTATTTT

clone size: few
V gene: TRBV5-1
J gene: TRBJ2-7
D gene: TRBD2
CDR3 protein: CASSLAVSGGLFEQYF
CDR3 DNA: TGCGCCAGCAGCTTGGCTGTTAGCGGGGGATTATTCGAGCAGTACTTC

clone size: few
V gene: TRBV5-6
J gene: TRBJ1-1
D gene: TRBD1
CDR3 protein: CASTSGGSTEAFF
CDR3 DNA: TGTGCCAGCACCTCAGGGGGGTCCACTGAAGCTTTCTTT

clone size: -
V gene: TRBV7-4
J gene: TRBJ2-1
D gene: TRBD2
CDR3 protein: CASSFQRRGLAGGSSYNEQFF
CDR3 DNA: TGTGCCAGCAGCTTTCAGAGGCGGGGACTAGCGGGGGGCAGCTCCTACAATGAGCAGTTCTTC